Sequencing of this TCR beta chain was carried out in a study of vaccination effects on CD4 cells after COVID-19. Viral peptide pools were used in the ViraFEST assay to expand antigen-specific CD4+ T cells, and sequencing came afterward. With 9 to 11 days of culture completed, CD4+ T cells were isolated. All vaccine recipients tested negative for nucleocapsid antibodies and had never contracted SARS-CoV-2 infection. CDR1 and CDR2 (germline): SGHTA, FQGNSA. The CDR3 spans 15 residues. Trimming shortened V by 0 bases and J by 5 bases, and 11 bases separated the two germline ends. This clone was seen only a few times. What it recognizes is unknown. The data were produced by immunoSEQ multiplex PCR, yet TCRdb's version contains in-frame clones alone and is incomplete. This table holds 52,000 or so clones, under 70% found once.

This TCR was recovered from a human donor who received a COVID-19 vaccine. V usage is TRBV7-2 and J usage is TRBJ1-5; D may be TRBD1 (6 bases). The starting material was CD4+ T cells from PBMCs cultured with SARS-CoV-2 spike peptides, obtained before COVID-19 vaccination. The CDR3: CASSLALGADQPQHF. In DNA form, the CDR3 reads TGTGCCAGCAGCTTAGCGCTGGGGGCAGATCAGCCCCAGCATTTT.